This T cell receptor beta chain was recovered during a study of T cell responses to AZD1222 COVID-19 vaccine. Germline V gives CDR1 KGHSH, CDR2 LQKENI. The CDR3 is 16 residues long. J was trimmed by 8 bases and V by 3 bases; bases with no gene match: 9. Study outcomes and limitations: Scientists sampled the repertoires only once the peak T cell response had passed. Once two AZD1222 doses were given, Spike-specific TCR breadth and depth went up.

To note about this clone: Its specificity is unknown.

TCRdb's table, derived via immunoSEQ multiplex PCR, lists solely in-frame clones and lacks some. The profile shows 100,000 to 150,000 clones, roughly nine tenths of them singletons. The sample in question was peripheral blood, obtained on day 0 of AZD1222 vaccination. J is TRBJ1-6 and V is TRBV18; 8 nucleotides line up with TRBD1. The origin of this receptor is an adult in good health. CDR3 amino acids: CASSPMDRERHSPLHF. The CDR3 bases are TGTGCCAGCTCACCCATGGACAGGGAGCGTCATTCACCCCTCCACTTT.